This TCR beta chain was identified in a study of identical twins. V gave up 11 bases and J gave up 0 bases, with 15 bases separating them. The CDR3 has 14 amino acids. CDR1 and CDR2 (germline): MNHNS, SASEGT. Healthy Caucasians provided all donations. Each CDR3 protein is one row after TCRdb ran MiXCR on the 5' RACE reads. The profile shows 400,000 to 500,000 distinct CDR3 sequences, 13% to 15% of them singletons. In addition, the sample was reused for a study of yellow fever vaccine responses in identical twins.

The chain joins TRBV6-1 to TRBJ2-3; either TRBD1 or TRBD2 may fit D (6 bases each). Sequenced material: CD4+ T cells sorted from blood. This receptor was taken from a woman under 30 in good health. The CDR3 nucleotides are TGTGCCTCGGGGGCACAGGGAAGCACAGATACGCAGTATTTT. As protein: CASGAQGSTDTQYF.